Following are 3 T cell receptor beta chains from one sample sequenced in a study of PD-1 blockade in classical Hodgkin lymphoma. Brentuximab vedotin exposure varied, and every patient relapsed after autologous stem cell transplantation. The method was immunoSEQ multiplex PCR; TCRdb's version includes in-frame clones alone and lacks a portion of them. The repertoire holds roughly 50,000 clones, with about 85% as singletons. Sequencing used peripheral blood mononuclear cells (PBMCs), obtained at baseline. Receptors originate from a human donor with classical Hodgkin lymphoma.

This rearrangement joins TRBV6-6 to TRBJ2-7, with TRBD2 matching 11 bases. Germline V lookup: CDR1 MNHNY, CDR2 SVGAGI (reference sequence). V dropped 8 bases and J dropped 5; count of bases not matched to a gene: 8. The CDR3 covers 14 residues. This CDR3 reads CASSTSGIVDEQYF. The CDR3 DNA is TGTGCCAGCTCGACTAGCGGGATCGTCGACGAGCAGTACTTC.

V is TRBV5-4 and J is TRBJ1-2; D is perhaps TRBD1 (6 bases). CDR3 length: 13 residues. Trimming took 4 bases from V and 6 from J, leaving 13 bases between them. Germline loops: CDR1 SGHNT, CDR2 YYREEE (reference sequence). Here the CDR3 DNA reads TGTGCCAGCAGCGAACAGGGTTGGCATGGCTACACCTTC. It specifies CASSEQGWHGYTF.

This clone was seen a few times. The chain combines TRBV9 with TRBJ1-1; D gene ambiguous. V dropped 5 bases and J dropped 3 bases, with 8 bases sitting between them. The CDR3 contains 12 residues. CDR1 and CDR2 from the germline V gene are SGDLS and YYNGEE. This chain's CDR3 is CASRGQDTEAFF. In DNA, the CDR3 is TGTGCCAGCAGAGGTCAGGACACTGAAGCTTTCTTT.